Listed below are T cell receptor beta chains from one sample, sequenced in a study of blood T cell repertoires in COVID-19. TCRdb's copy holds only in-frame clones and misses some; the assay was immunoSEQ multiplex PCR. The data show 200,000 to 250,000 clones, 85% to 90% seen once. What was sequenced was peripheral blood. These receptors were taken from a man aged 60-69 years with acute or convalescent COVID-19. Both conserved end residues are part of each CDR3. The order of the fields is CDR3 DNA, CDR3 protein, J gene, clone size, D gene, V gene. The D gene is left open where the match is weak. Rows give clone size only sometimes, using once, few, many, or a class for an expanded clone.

TGTGCCAGCAGCCATCATAGACAGCATAACTATGGCTACACCTTC CASSHHRQHNYGYTF TRBJ1-2 few . TRBV3-1/TRBV3-2
TGTGCCAGCAGTCTAGTACAGGACCCTGCCTACGAGCAGTACTTC CASSLVQDPAYEQYF TRBJ2-7 . . TRBV14
TGTGCCAGCAGCTCTGGGACAGGGAGAGGCTACACCTTC CASSSGTGRGYTF TRBJ1-2 once TRBD1 TRBV7-3
TGTGCTAGCAGCTTAGCGCGACGGGGGGAGACCCAGTACTTC CASSLARRGETQYF TRBJ2-5 . . TRBV7-7
TGTGCCAGCACCCGGGAGGCTAGCGGGACCGGCAATGAGCAGTTCTTC CASTREASGTGNEQFF TRBJ2-1 . TRBD2 TRBV6-6
TGTGCCAGCAGTTTAGCAGCCGGGGAGCAGTACTTC CASSLAAGEQYF TRBJ2-7 . . TRBV12-3/TRBV12-4
TGTGCCAGCAGGATACAGGGAAGTGACGGCTACACCTTC CASRIQGSDGYTF TRBJ1-2 . . TRBV6-5
TGTGCCAGCGGCGGGGGGAGAGATACGCAGTATTTT CASGGGRDTQYF TRBJ2-3 . TRBD2 TRBV6-5
TGTGCCAGCAGTTTCGACAGGAGCTACGAGCAGTACTTC CASSFDRSYEQYF TRBJ2-7 . . TRBV7-9
TGTGCCAGCAGCCATGACAGGGGTGACACCGGGGAGCTGTTTTTT CASSHDRGDTGELFF TRBJ2-2 . TRBD1 TRBV11-2
TGTGCCAGCAGCCAAGTCCGGGACTACTACAATGAGCAGTTCTTC CASSQVRDYYNEQFF TRBJ2-1 . TRBD2 TRBV4-2
TGTGCCAGCTCTCCGGGGCAGGGGATATATGGCTACACCTTC CASSPGQGIYGYTF TRBJ1-2 . . TRBV18
TGTGCCAGCAGCTTAACGAGAGGTTTAGCCAAAAACATTCAGTACTTC CASSLTRGLAKNIQYF TRBJ2-4 . . TRBV7-8
TGTGCCAGCAGCCCCCGGGACAGGGCGTATTTT CASSPRDRAYF TRBJ2-3 . TRBD1 TRBV7-9
TGTGCCAGTAGTAGAGCAGGGGTTTCTAGGACAGATACGCAGTATTTT CASSRAGVSRTDTQYF TRBJ2-3 . . TRBV19
TGTGCCAGCGGACTTAATCAGCCCCAGCATTTT CASGLNQPQHF TRBJ1-5 . . TRBV7-8
TGCAGCGTTGAGGCCCAGGAGACCCAGTACTTC CSVEAQETQYF TRBJ2-5 . . TRBV29-1
TGTGCCAGCAGTTTACAGGGTAGCGGGAGTAACGGAGAGACCCAGTACTTC CASSLQGSGSNGETQYF TRBJ2-5 . TRBD2 TRBV28
TGTGCCAGCAGCCCCGGCCCGGGAAGGGAGGCAGATACGCAGTATTTT CASSPGPGREADTQYF TRBJ2-3 . . TRBV7-2
TGTGCCAGCAGCTCCCCAGAGGGGGTCTCCTACGAGCAGTACTTC CASSSPEGVSYEQYF TRBJ2-7 . . TRBV28
TGTGCCAGCAGCGTAATTCGGGGGGCGAACACCGGGGAGCTGTTTTTT CASSVIRGANTGELFF TRBJ2-2 . TRBD2 TRBV9
TGCGCCAGCAGTCAGGCAGGGACCAGACTAGGTCACCGGGTCGAGCAGTACTTC CASSQAGTRLGHRVEQYF TRBJ2-7 . . TRBV23-1
TGTGCCAGCGGACAGCGGATCTCTGGGGCCAACGTCCTGACTTTC CASGQRISGANVLTF TRBJ2-6 . . TRBV28
TGTGCCAGCAGTTTATCAGGGGGCGGCTACACCTTC CASSLSGGGYTF TRBJ1-2 . TRBD1 TRBV12-3/TRBV12-4
TGTGCCAGCTCACCAACGCAGGTTAGGACTGAAGCTTTCTTT CASSPTQVRTEAFF TRBJ1-1 . . TRBV18
TGTGCCAGCAGCCGGGGGGTCAGGGACTCTGGAAACACCATATATTTT CASSRGVRDSGNTIYF TRBJ1-3 . . TRBV11-2
TGTGCCAGTAGTGAGGACTATCCCTACGAGCAGTACTTC CASSEDYPYEQYF TRBJ2-7 . . TRBV19
TGTGCCAGCACTCGGTTGGGAGGGGGGGTCACCTACAATGAGCAGTTCTTC CASTRLGGGVTYNEQFF TRBJ2-1 . . TRBV11-2